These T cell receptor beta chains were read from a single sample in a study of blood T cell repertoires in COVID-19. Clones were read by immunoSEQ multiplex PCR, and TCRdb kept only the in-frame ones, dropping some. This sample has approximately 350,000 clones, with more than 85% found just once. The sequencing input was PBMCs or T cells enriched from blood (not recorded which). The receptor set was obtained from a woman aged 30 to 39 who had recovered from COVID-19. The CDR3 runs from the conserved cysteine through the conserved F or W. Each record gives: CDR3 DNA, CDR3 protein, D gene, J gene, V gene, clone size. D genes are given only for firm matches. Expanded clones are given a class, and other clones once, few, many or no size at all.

CDR3 DNA: TGTGCCAGCAGCTTAAAGACAGGGGGGAGTGAAAAACTGTTTTTT
CDR3 protein: CASSLKTGGSEKLFF
D gene: TRBD1
J gene: TRBJ1-4
V gene: TRBV7-9
clone size: -

CDR3 DNA: TGTGCCAGCAGCCCGACAGGGAGTTCTGGAAACACCATATATTTT
CDR3 protein: CASSPTGSSGNTIYF
D gene: TRBD1
J gene: TRBJ1-3
V gene: TRBV7-9
clone size: -

CDR3 DNA: TGTGCCAGCAGTCCGGGACAGGCGAATCAGCCCCAGCATTTT
CDR3 protein: CASSPGQANQPQHF
D gene: TRBD1
J gene: TRBJ1-5
V gene: TRBV28
clone size: -

CDR3 DNA: TGTGCCGCTCAAGGGCAGGGGGCGCGCGGCTACACCTTC
CDR3 protein: CAAQGQGARGYTF
D gene: TRBD1
J gene: TRBJ1-2
V gene: TRBV4-2
clone size: -

CDR3 DNA: TGTGCCAGCTCACCTCGGACAGGTACGAACTCTGGGGCCAACGTCCTGACTTTC
CDR3 protein: CASSPRTGTNSGANVLTF
D gene: TRBD1
J gene: TRBJ2-6
V gene: TRBV18
clone size: -

CDR3 DNA: TGTGCCAGCAGCCTAGGTATCGGGGGGGAATCCTACAATGAGCAGTTCTTC
CDR3 protein: CASSLGIGGESYNEQFF
D gene: TRBD2
J gene: TRBJ2-1
V gene: TRBV7-3
clone size: -

CDR3 DNA: TGTGCCATCAGTTTAGGGGCCCAGCCGGCTGCAGATACGCAGTATTTT
CDR3 protein: CAISLGAQPAADTQYF
D gene: -
J gene: TRBJ2-3
V gene: TRBV10-3
clone size: -

CDR3 DNA: TGTGCCAGCATACCCCGGGGGGAGCCGAACACTGAAGCTTTCTTT
CDR3 protein: CASIPRGEPNTEAFF
D gene: -
J gene: TRBJ1-1
V gene: TRBV19
clone size: few

CDR3 DNA: TGCGCCAGCCGCCCCCGGTGGAGACATAATTCACCCCTCCACTTT
CDR3 protein: CASRPRWRHNSPLHF
D gene: -
J gene: TRBJ1-6
V gene: TRBV10-1
clone size: -

CDR3 DNA: TGTGCCAGCAGCTTGGGACTAGCGGGAGGGTTAGATGAGCAGTACTTC
CDR3 protein: CASSLGLAGGLDEQYF
D gene: TRBD2
J gene: TRBJ2-7
V gene: TRBV7-9
clone size: once

CDR3 DNA: TGTGCCAGCAGCCGCTTGGGGCCTTTTGACAATGAGCAGTTCTTC
CDR3 protein: CASSRLGPFDNEQFF
D gene: -
J gene: TRBJ2-1
V gene: TRBV7-9
clone size: -

CDR3 DNA: TGTGCCAGCAGCCGCCCGGGACTAATCCACGAGCAGTACTTC
CDR3 protein: CASSRPGLIHEQYF
D gene: TRBD2
J gene: TRBJ2-7
V gene: TRBV11-2
clone size: -

CDR3 DNA: TGCGCCAGCAGCTTGTTGCAGGGGGTTGGTGGCACTGAAGCTTTCTTT
CDR3 protein: CASSLLQGVGGTEAFF
D gene: TRBD1
J gene: TRBJ1-1
V gene: TRBV5-1
clone size: -

CDR3 DNA: TGTGCCAGCGAACCCGGTCTGAACACTGAAGCTTTCTTT
CDR3 protein: CASEPGLNTEAFF
D gene: -
J gene: TRBJ1-1
V gene: TRBV25-1
clone size: -